Sequencing of this T cell receptor beta chain was carried out in a study of CD8 T cells in ankylosing spondylitis. This clonotype was found once. Antigen: not known. Generation of TCR beta libraries employed quantitative 5'-RACE incorporating molecular barcodes. MiXCR, run by TCRdb on the 5' RACE reads, gives a single entry per CDR3 protein. The sample yields roughly 700,000 distinct CDR3 sequences, under 20% seen once. General study results and limits: What appeared characteristic of ankylosing spondylitis blood was a TCR beta motif of fewer than ten highly homologous variants. Matched ankylosing spondylitis synovial fluid reportedly contained a significantly enriched population of disease-linked clones.

The CDR3 has 16 amino acids. The V gene end was trimmed by 5 bases and the J gene end by 5 bases; junction bases not matched to a gene: 8. Sequencing was carried out using blood, either unsorted or a sorted T cell fraction (not recorded which). The V gene is TRBV12-3 or TRBV12-4, the J gene TRBJ2-1; 11 bases match TRBD2. This clonotype originated in a male donor with ankylosing spondylitis. Here the CDR3 reads CASSRSGGALNNEQFF. In nucleotides, the CDR3 is TGTGCCAGCAGTCGTAGCGGGGGGGCGCTCAACAATGAGCAGTTCTTC.